A single T cell receptor beta chain is shown here with its context. As yet, its antigen is unknown. In germline, CDR1 is SQVTM, CDR2 ANQGSEA. The CDR3 is 15 amino acids. The V gene lost 6 bases and the J gene lost 3 bases, with 17 bases spanning the gap. The assay was immunoSEQ multiplex PCR, and TCRdb's table has in-frame clones only and misses some. The sample contains around 150,000 clones, 90% to 95% of which appear only once. The data originate from a study of T cell responses to AZD1222 COVID-19 vaccine. General observations from the study: Donors in the cohort were predominantly white British and more often female, and clonal diversity was possibly underestimated. Spike-specific TCR repertoires showed rising breadth and depth after two AZD1222 doses. Reportedly, nearly half the spike-specific TCRs target unmutated variant regions.

The rearrangement links TRBV29-1 to TRBJ2-2; D is unclear. Sequencing used peripheral blood, obtained 28 days after the second AZD1222 dose. This receptor was obtained from an adult who received the AZD1222 COVID-19 vaccine. The CDR3 DNA sequence: TGCAGCGTGAAAGGGTATCAAGGTGACACCGGGGAGCTGTTTTTT. Amino acids: CSVKGYQGDTGELFF.